Listed here are 21 T cell receptor beta chains from one sample, sequenced in a study of a mutant IDH1 vaccine in newly diagnosed glioma. Time point denoted: week 35, safety follow-up. The investigators gave 300 ug of mutant IDH1 20-mer peptide in each vaccine dose, together with topical imiquimod. The assay was immunoSEQ multiplex PCR, and TCRdb's table has in-frame clones only and misses some. The sample holds 45,000 to 60,000 clones, around 89% seen once. Which antigens these TCRs recognize remains unknown. The material sequenced was PBMCs, taken from a glioma patient whose treatment included an IDH1 peptide vaccine. These receptor sequences come from a woman aged 40 to 50 with glioma.

This rearrangement joins TRBV5-6 to TRBJ2-3; tentatively, D is TRBD1 (6 bases). CDR3 length: 14 amino acids. Per germline, CDR1 SGHDT and CDR2 YYEEEE. Trimming stripped 1 base from V and 7 bases from J, with 13 bases between. CDR3 loop: CASSLSGGRNTQYF. Here the CDR3 DNA reads TGTGCCAGCAGCTTGTCTGGGGGCCGGAATACGCAGTATTTT.

V usage is TRBV13 and J usage is TRBJ1-2; weak D call: TRBD1 (5 bases). Per the germline V gene, CDR1 is PRHDT and CDR2 is FYEKMQ (reference sequence). The CDR3 runs to 14 residues. Deletions cut 5 bases from V and 0 bases from J, with 10 bases between. As DNA, the CDR3 is TGTGCCAGCAGCGACAGACGTCCTAACTATGGCTACACCTTC. Translating it yields CASSDRRPNYGYTF.

The chain couples TRBV5-1 to TRBJ1-1, with 7 bases lining up with TRBD1. The CDR3 runs 14 residues. V lost 4 bases, J lost 0 bases, and 3 bases stayed unmatched. Germline V lookup: CDR1 SGHRS, CDR2 YFSETQ. Written as DNA, the CDR3 is TGCGCCAGCAGCATGACAGGGATGAACACTGAAGCTTTCTTT. Translation: CASSMTGMNTEAFF.

This sequence joins TRBV10-3 and TRBJ2-2; 8 nucleotides agree with TRBD2. V was clipped by 6 bases and J by 1 base; unmatched bases: 7. The length of the CDR3 is 16 residues. Germline assignment: CDR1 ENHRY and CDR2 SYGVKD. In DNA form, the CDR3 reads TGTGCCATCAGAACGGGACTAGTCGGGAACACCGGGGAGCTGTTTTTT. Translating gives CAIRTGLVGNTGELFF.

The chain is built from TRBV28 and TRBJ1-6; D gene ambiguous. V was trimmed by 7 bases and J by 5 bases, leaving 6 bases between them. This CDR3 has 12 amino acids. The germline V gene encodes CDR1 MDHEN and CDR2 SYDVKM. CDR3 sequence reads: CASTQNNSPLHF. In DNA form, the CDR3 reads TGTGCCAGCACACAGAATAATTCACCCCTCCACTTT.

This chain connects TRBV4-1 to TRBJ1-2; D is uncertain. This CDR3 is built from 15 residues. The germline V gene has CDR1 MGHRA and CDR2 YSYEKL. The V and J ends lost 0 bases and 2 bases respectively, with 10 bases between them. CDR3 sequence (DNA): TGCGCCAGCAGCCAAGACCCGGGCCAAAACTATGGCTACACCTTC. Translating it yields CASSQDPGQNYGYTF.

The chain joins TRBV4-1 to TRBJ1-1; TRBD1 aligns across 9 bases. Germline-derived CDR1 and CDR2 are MGHRA and YSYEKL. CDR3 length: 15 amino acids. J lost 7 bases, V lost 0 bases, and 6 bases had no gene match. The CDR3 here is CASSQDRDRELEAFF. The CDR3 DNA reads as TGCGCCAGCAGCCAAGATAGGGACAGGGAACTTGAAGCTTTCTTT.

V gene TRBV29-1 combines with J gene TRBJ1-4, with 10 bases aligning to TRBD1. This CDR3 is built from 14 residues. In germline, CDR1 is SQVTM, CDR2 ANQGSEA. The V segment lost 6 bases and the J segment 2 bases; nucleotides outside the gene matches: 3. CDR3 nucleotides: TGCAGCGTCGCGGACAGGGGGACTAATGAAAAACTGTTTTTT. It is translated as CSVADRGTNEKLFF.

This clone was observed a single time. This chain links TRBV11-2 with TRBJ1-2; D remains unclear. The CDR3 contains 14 residues. CDR1 is SGHAT, CDR2 FQNNGV, per germline. Trimming left V 3 bases short and J 3 bases short, with 11 bases between. CDR3 in amino acids: CASSFSDGYYGYTF. The CDR3 DNA is TGTGCCAGCAGCTTCTCGGACGGATACTATGGCTACACCTTC.

The gene calls are TRBV4-1 and TRBJ2-1; possible D gene TRBD2, 5 bases. Germline CDR1 and CDR2: MGHRA and YSYEKL. The CDR3 has 12 residues. Trimming removed 0 bases at V and 15 bases at J, with 12 bases between. The CDR3 DNA is TGCGCCAGCAGCCAAGAACGAGGGCTACGGTTCTTC. It translates to CASSQERGLRFF.

The chain carries TRBV10-2 and TRBJ2-7; D unclear. Trimming left V 2 bases short and J 3 bases short, with 8 bases between. CDR3 size: 13 residues. Germline CDR1 and CDR2: WSHSY and SAAADI. The CDR3 region is CASSEAKGYEQYF. The DNA for the CDR3 is TGCGCCAGCAGTGAGGCGAAGGGCTACGAGCAGTACTTC.

This clone has a handful of counts. This chain uses TRBV27 with TRBJ1-4; 7 bases match TRBD1. This CDR3 contains 13 residues. The V gene's germline CDR1 is MNHEY and CDR2 SMNVEV (reference sequence). V lost 6 bases and J lost 7; bases outside the gene matches: 5. The CDR3: CASRSQGVEKLFF. CDR3 nucleotides: TGTGCCAGCAGGTCTCAGGGGGTTGAAAAACTGTTTTTT.

The chain couples TRBV5-1 to TRBJ1-1; D is uncertain. Germline CDR1 SGHRS, CDR2 YFSETQ. Trimming cost V 0 bases and J 0 bases, with 9 bases left between them. The CDR3 is 15 amino acids. As DNA, the CDR3 is TGCGCCAGCAGCTTGGTGGCAGACATGAACACTGAAGCTTTCTTT. Amino acids: CASSLVADMNTEAFF. The complete variable domain, with remaining parts taken from reference TRBV5-1 and TRBJ1-1, reads KAGVTQTPRYLIKTRGQQVTLSCSPISGHRSVSWYQQTPGQGLQFLFEYFSETQRNKGNFPGRFSGRQFSNSRSEMNVSTLELGDSALYLCASSLVADMNTEAFFGQGTRLTVV.

J is TRBJ2-7 and V is TRBV14, with 8 bases fitting TRBD1. V was clipped by 3 bases and J by 2 bases; unmatched bases: 3. The CDR3 consists of 14 residues. Germline V gene sequence: CDR1 SGHDN, CDR2 FVKESK. The CDR3 DNA follows: TGTGCCAGCAGCCACAGGACAGGGACCTACGAGCAGTACTTC. It specifies CASSHRTGTYEQYF.

This clone came up a few times. The V and J genes are TRBV30 and TRBJ1-2, with 7 positions matching TRBD1. J was trimmed by 7 bases and V by 7 bases; bases with no gene match: 9. The CDR3 loop spans 12 amino acids. The germline V gene encodes CDR1 GTSNPN and CDR2 SVGIG (reference sequence). The chain's CDR3 is CALSEGAAGYTF. CDR3 nucleotide sequence: TGTGCCTTATCGGAGGGGGCGGCTGGCTACACCTTC.

As to this clone: A much larger clone sits a single nucleotide away, making a read error possible. The chain couples TRBV28 to TRBJ1-3, with D possibly matching TRBD1 (6 bases). V was shortened by 6 bases and J by 0 bases, with 9 bases between the two germline ends. The CDR3 has 14 residues. CDR1 is MDHEN, CDR2 SYDVKM, per germline. CDR3 in DNA: TGTGCCAGCAGCACAGGGCCCTCTGGAAACACCATATATTTT. It encodes CASSTGPSGNTIYF.

This chain connects TRBV10-2 to TRBJ1-5; D gene ambiguous. V shed 0 bases and J shed 0 bases, with 18 bases lying between them. Germline values: CDR1 WSHSY, CDR2 SAAADI. The CDR3 contains 19 residues. The CDR3 here is CASSESGSAGLYSNQPQHF. CDR3 nucleotide sequence: TGCGCCAGCAGTGAGTCGGGCAGCGCCGGACTTTATAGCAATCAGCCCCAGCATTTT.

The chain uses TRBV6-6 and TRBJ1-5; tentatively, D is TRBD1 (6 bases). The V and J ends lost 6 bases and 0 bases respectively, with 9 bases between them. CDR1 and CDR2 from the germline V gene are MNHNY and SVGAGI (reference sequence). The CDR3 is 14 residues long. Written as DNA, the CDR3 is TGTGCCAGCAGACTGGACAGTAGCAATCAGCCCCAGCATTTT. Translation gives CASRLDSSNQPQHF.

The CDR3 region has the DNA TGTGCCAGCTCACCACAACTTAGCGGGGCCGCGAACACCGGGGAGCTGTTTTTT. Translating gives CASSPQLSGAANTGELFF. The gene calls are TRBV18 and TRBJ2-2; TRBD2 matches at 8 bases. V lost 1 base and J lost 0; bases outside the gene matches: 7. This CDR3 is 18 amino acids long. CDR1 and CDR2 (germline): KGHSH, LQKENI. Complete variable domain (other parts from reference TRBV18 and TRBJ2-2): NAGVMQNPRHLVRRRGQEARLRCSPMKGHSHVYWYRQLPEEGLKFMVYLQKENIIDESGMPKERFSAEFPKEGPSILRIQQVVRGDSAAYFCASSPQLSGAANTGELFFGEGSRLTVL.

The V and J genes are TRBV15 and TRBJ2-7, with D possibly being TRBD1 (6 bases). The CDR3 is 12 amino acids. V shed 11 bases and J shed 6 bases, with 17 bases lying between them. Germline V CDR1 and CDR2: LNHNV, YYDKDF (reference sequence). Here the CDR3 reads CAAKTGTREQYF. The CDR3 DNA sequence: TGTGCCGCCAAAACCGGGACACGCGAGCAGTACTTC.

The chain employs TRBV7-8 and TRBJ2-5; maybe TRBD2 (7 bases). CDR3 length: 16 amino acids. V was cut by 5 bases and J by 5 bases, with 21 bases left in between. From germline, CDR1 is SGHVS and CDR2 FQNEAQ. The CDR3 DNA reads as TGTGCCAGCAGCCCAACTAAGTGGGGGGGGCCGGAGACCCAGTACTTC. Protein: CASSPTKWGGPETQYF.